This is a list of T cell receptor beta chains from one sample in a study of metastatic and nonmetastatic thyroid tumors. TCRdb re-called clones via MiXCR from the PCR reads. The sample consists of roughly 70,000 clones, around 18% of them appearing once. The sample was blood. The receptors shown here come from a female donor with papillary thyroid cancer or a benign thyroid nodule (not recorded which). Some clones in this sample may be carry-over from other donors' samples. Both conserved end residues are part of each CDR3. Each record gives: clone size, J gene, V gene, D gene, CDR3 protein, CDR3 DNA. A D gene is named only where the DNA matches it firmly. Clone sizes are given selectively: once, few, many, or a class where the clone is expanded.

>-|TRBJ2-3|TRBV7-9|-
CASSLVVGTDTQYF
TGTGCCAGCAGCTTAGTAGTTGGCACAGATACGCAGTATTTT
>many|TRBJ2-4|TRBV20-1|-
CSASRDRAKNIQYF
TGCAGTGCCTCCCGGGACCGGGCCAAAAACATTCAGTACTTC
>-|TRBJ1-3|TRBV7-3|-
CASSLNGGYGNTIYF
TGTGCCAGCAGCTTAAATGGGGGGTATGGAAACACCATATATTTT
>-|TRBJ1-1|TRBV5-1|-
CASSVLGGTEAFF
TGCGCCAGCAGCGTCTTGGGGGGCACTGAAGCTTTCTTT
>many|TRBJ2-1|TRBV5-1|-
CASSLSESSYNEQFF
TGCGCCAGCAGCTTGAGTGAGAGCTCCTACAATGAGCAGTTCTTC
>-|TRBJ2-1|TRBV7-9|-
CASSFGGYNKQFF
TGTGCCAGCAGCTTTGGGGGCTACAATAAGCAGTTCTTC
>-|TRBJ1-5|TRBV6-1|TRBD1
CASSGQGDNQPQHF
TGTGCCAGCAGTGGACAGGGAGACAATCAGCCCCAGCATTTT
>many|TRBJ1-5|TRBV28|-
CASSLTGTYNQPQHF
TGTGCCAGCAGTCTTACCGGGACCTATAATCAGCCCCAGCATTTT
>-|TRBJ1-6|TRBV6-4|-
CASSDSGGLHF
TGTGCCAGCAGTGACTCGGGGGGACTCCACTTT
>many|TRBJ1-1|TRBV4-1|-
CASSGLGGGVNTEAFF
TGCGCCAGCAGCGGCCTCGGGGGCGGGGTGAACACTGAAGCTTTCTTT
>many|TRBJ2-3|TRBV5-1|TRBD2
CASSLGLAESTDTQYF
TGCGCCAGCAGCTTGGGACTAGCGGAAAGCACAGATACGCAGTATTTT
>few|TRBJ2-1|TRBV28|-
CASSPLPSAQSSYNEQFF
TGTGCCAGCAGTCCCCTCCCTAGCGCCCAAAGCTCCTACAATGAGCAGTTCTTC
>-|TRBJ2-7|TRBV20-1|-
CSARGLTPPYEQYF
TGCAGTGCTAGAGGTCTCACACCGCCCTACGAGCAGTACTTC
>few|TRBJ1-3|TRBV12-3/TRBV12-4|-
CASIGEGNTIYF
TGTGCCAGCATTGGGGAAGGAAACACCATATATTTT
>-|TRBJ1-1|TRBV18|-
CASSSSSGNTEAFF
TGTGCCAGCTCATCTAGTTCAGGAAACACTGAAGCTTTCTTT
>many|TRBJ1-2|TRBV30|-
CAWSVQGPYGYTF
TGTGCCTGGAGTGTACAGGGCCCCTATGGCTACACCTTC
>many|TRBJ1-3|TRBV5-4|-
CASSLGADINTIYF
TGTGCCAGCAGCTTGGGGGCAGATATAAACACCATATATTTT
>-|TRBJ2-1|TRBV30|-
CAWSSPNEQFF
TGTGCCTGGAGTTCCCCCAATGAGCAGTTCTTC
>many|TRBJ1-5|TRBV6-6|-
CASSYGQHSNQPQHF
TGTGCCAGCAGTTACGGTCAGCATAGCAATCAGCCCCAGCATTTT
>-|TRBJ2-7|TRBV5-4|-
CASKDPSSYEQYF
TGTGCCAGCAAGGACCCGAGCTCCTACGAGCAGTACTTC
>few|TRBJ2-7|TRBV29-1|-
CSVVQHEQYF
TGCAGCGTCGTACAGCACGAGCAGTACTTC
>many|TRBJ1-2|TRBV6-4|TRBD1
CASSDNTGGNYGYTF
TGTGCCAGCAGTGACAACACAGGGGGGAACTATGGCTACACCTTC
>many|TRBJ2-7|TRBV4-1|TRBD1
CASSQAGQGYEQYF
TGCGCCAGCAGCCAAGCGGGACAGGGCTACGAGCAGTACTTC
>many|TRBJ2-7|TRBV5-6|-
CASSLGPGLYEQYF
TGTGCCAGCAGCTTGGGACCAGGTCTCTACGAGCAGTACTTC
>many|TRBJ2-6|TRBV7-9|-
CASSLSVSGANVLTF
TGTGCCAGCAGCTTGTCTGTCTCTGGGGCCAACGTCCTGACTTTC
>many|TRBJ1-3|TRBV28|TRBD1
CASRDRGLLPASGNTIYF
TGTGCCAGCAGGGACAGGGGCCTATTACCCGCCTCTGGAAACACCATATATTTT